This TCR beta chain came from a study of OX40 agonist ivuxolimab in advanced cancers. On the study more broadly: Anti-PD-1, anti-PD-L1 or anti-CTLA-4 therapy given earlier was allowed, and around 40% had some.

The table came from immunoSEQ multiplex PCR; TCRdb's copy has only in-frame clones and leaves some out. The repertoire holds about 68,000 clones, with roughly nine tenths as singletons. This clone was detected once. Trimming removed 4 bases from V and 4 bases from J, with 10 bases in between. Germline CDR1 LNHDA, CDR2 SQIVND (reference sequence). CDR3 length equals 13 residues. The TCR sequence derives from an adult with an advanced solid tumor such as melanoma, head and neck, liver or kidney cancer. The sequenced sample was CD4+ or CD8+ T cells sorted from blood, obtained in a trial of the OX40 agonist ivuxolimab. The chain joins TRBV19 to TRBJ2-5; perhaps TRBD2 as D (5 bases). The CDR3 DNA sequence: TGTGCCAGTAGTAACGGGATGCTAGAGACCCAGTACTTC. It yields the protein CASSNGMLETQYF.